Listed below are T cell receptor beta chains from one sample, sequenced in a study of T cells in Graves' hyperthyroidism and ophthalmopathy. In TCRdb, the multiplex PCR reads were re-called with MiXCR into one record per CDR3 protein. The sample lists some 490,000 distinct CDR3 sequences; about 16% were seen once. Sequencing input: blood. These receptors were taken from a woman in her twenties or thirties with Graves' ophthalmopathy. The CDR3 runs from the conserved cysteine through the conserved F or W. D genes are given only for firm matches. Size values are once, few and many counts, or a class for expanded clones, and some rows have none.

D: .; length: 14; V: TRBV20-1; size: many; J: TRBJ1-2; DNA: TGCAGTGCTAGAGTTGAGGGGTTGAACTATGGCTACACCTTC; CDR3: CSARVEGLNYGYTF
D: TRBD1; length: 15; V: TRBV11-2; size: few; J: TRBJ1-1; DNA: TGTGCCAGCAGACCCAAAGGGGGCTCGATTTATGAAGCTTTCTTT; CDR3: CASRPKGGSIYEAFF
D: TRBD1; length: 15; V: TRBV12-3/TRBV12-4; size: few; J: TRBJ2-1; DNA: TGTGCCAGCAGTGGGACAGGTGCACCTAGGAATGAGCAGTTCTTC; CDR3: CASSGTGAPRNEQFF
D: .; length: 14; V: TRBV5-1; size: many; J: TRBJ2-7; DNA: TGCGCCAGCGGAGCAGGACTCGGCCTGGCGGAGCAGTACTTC; CDR3: CASGAGLGLAEQYF
D: TRBD2; length: 17; V: TRBV7-8; size: .; J: TRBJ2-2; DNA: TGTGCCAGCAGCTCCTCACTAGCGGGAGTTGGCACCGGGGAGCTGTTTTTT; CDR3: CASSSSLAGVGTGELFF
D: .; length: 14; V: TRBV30; size: few; J: TRBJ1-1; DNA: TGTGCCTGGAGCGGGGGAGGCTTGAACACTGAAGCTTTCTTT; CDR3: CAWSGGGLNTEAFF
D: TRBD1; length: 13; V: TRBV29-1; size: many; J: TRBJ2-7; DNA: TGCAGCGTTGCCTCGGACAGGGTAACCGAGCAGTACTTC; CDR3: CSVASDRVTEQYF
D: .; length: 14; V: TRBV7-8; size: many; J: TRBJ2-3; DNA: TGTGCCAGCAGCTTGACCCCCCAACCAGATACGCAGTATTTT; CDR3: CASSLTPQPDTQYF
D: .; length: 13; V: TRBV27; size: .; J: TRBJ2-7; DNA: TGTGCCAGCAGGGAGACTGGGTCGGACGAGCAGTACTTC; CDR3: CASRETGSDEQYF
D: TRBD1; length: 15; V: TRBV4-1; size: few; J: TRBJ2-5; DNA: TGCGCCAGCAGCCGCCCGGGACAGGGGACGGAGACCCAGTACTTC; CDR3: CASSRPGQGTETQYF
D: TRBD1; length: 15; V: TRBV2; size: many; J: TRBJ1-5; DNA: TGTGCCAGCAGTGAAGACCAGGGGGCTAATCAGCCCCAGCATTTT; CDR3: CASSEDQGANQPQHF
D: .; length: 14; V: TRBV7-9; size: .; J: TRBJ2-5; DNA: TGTGCCAGCAGCTTAGATCCCGGGGCTGAGACCCAGTACTTC; CDR3: CASSLDPGAETQYF
D: .; length: 14; V: TRBV7-3; size: .; J: TRBJ2-5; DNA: TGTGCCAGCAGCCCCGATGGGGGCCGGGAGACCCAGCACTTC; CDR3: CASSPDGGRETQHF
D: TRBD1; length: 14; V: TRBV5-6; size: many; J: TRBJ2-5; DNA: TGTGCCAGCAGAATGGACAGGGATAAAGAGACCCAGTACTTC; CDR3: CASRMDRDKETQYF
D: .; length: 19; V: TRBV2; size: many; J: TRBJ1-5; DNA: TGTGCCAGCAGTGAAACGGGCCACCCATGGGCGGATAGCAATCAGCCCCAGCATTTT; CDR3: CASSETGHPWADSNQPQHF
D: .; length: 12; V: TRBV6-1; size: .; J: TRBJ2-1; DNA: TGTGCCAGCAGTGAGAGTTACAATGAGCAGTTCTTC; CDR3: CASSESYNEQFF
D: TRBD1; length: 13; V: TRBV6-4; size: .; J: TRBJ1-5; DNA: TGTGCCAGCAGCCAGACAGGGCGTGAGCCCCAGCATTTT; CDR3: CASSQTGREPQHF
D: TRBD1; length: 15; V: TRBV4-1; size: .; J: TRBJ1-2; DNA: TGCGCCAGCAGCCAAGAGGAGCAGGGGGCTTATGGCTACACCTTC; CDR3: CASSQEEQGAYGYTF
D: .; length: 11; V: TRBV20-1; size: .; J: TRBJ1-1; DNA: TGCAGTGCTTATAGGAACACTGAAGCTTTCTTT; CDR3: CSAYRNTEAFF
D: .; length: 14; V: TRBV19; size: few; J: TRBJ1-5; DNA: TGTGCCAGTAGTTACACCCCTAGCAATCAGCCCCAGCATTTT; CDR3: CASSYTPSNQPQHF
D: TRBD2; length: 13; V: TRBV6-1; size: few; J: TRBJ2-7; DNA: TGTGCCAGCAGGACTAGCGGAGGGGGTGAGCAGTACTTC; CDR3: CASRTSGGGEQYF
D: TRBD1; length: 14; V: TRBV4-3; size: .; J: TRBJ1-4; DNA: TGCGCCAGCAGCCGGGGGACAGTAGGTGAAAAACTGTTTTTT; CDR3: CASSRGTVGEKLFF
D: TRBD2; length: 17; V: TRBV7-2; size: many; J: TRBJ2-3; DNA: TGTGCCAGCAGCTTAGCGGGGACTAGCGGTTACACAGATACGCAGTATTTT; CDR3: CASSLAGTSGYTDTQYF
D: TRBD2; length: 16; V: TRBV20-1; size: many; J: TRBJ2-5; DNA: TGCAGTGCAGATCAACCTAGCGGGACTAGCCAAGAGACCCAGTACTTC; CDR3: CSADQPSGTSQETQYF
D: .; length: 13; V: TRBV12-3/TRBV12-4; size: few; J: TRBJ2-5; DNA: TGTGCCAGCACCGGGACACCAGCCAGGGACCAGTACTTC; CDR3: CASTGTPARDQYF
D: .; length: 15; V: TRBV4-1; size: .; J: TRBJ2-7; DNA: TGCGCCAGCAGCCAATTAAAACAGGGTACCTACGAGCAGTACTTC; CDR3: CASSQLKQGTYEQYF
D: .; length: 13; V: TRBV9; size: many; J: TRBJ1-1; DNA: TGTGCCAGCAGCGTGCAGATGAACACTGAAGCTTTCTTT; CDR3: CASSVQMNTEAFF
D: TRBD2; length: 18; V: TRBV6-1; size: few; J: TRBJ2-2; DNA: TGTGCCAGCTACCGACCACTAGCGGGAGTAGGGGACACCGGGGAGCTGTTTTTT; CDR3: CASYRPLAGVGDTGELFF
D: .; length: 17; V: TRBV4-1; size: .; J: TRBJ1-2; DNA: TGCGCCAGCAGCCAAGATTCGGGGACGCAAGCTAACTATGGCTACACCTTC; CDR3: CASSQDSGTQANYGYTF
D: .; length: 18; V: TRBV20-1; size: few; J: TRBJ2-7; DNA: TGCAGTGCTAGAGATCAACCTCAGGGGCTAGCAAATTCCTACGAGCAGTACTTC; CDR3: CSARDQPQGLANSYEQYF
D: .; length: 13; V: TRBV19; size: few; J: TRBJ1-4; DNA: TGTGCCAGTAGTATGAGAGGATGGGAAAAACTGTTTTTT; CDR3: CASSMRGWEKLFF
D: TRBD2; length: 13; V: TRBV7-2; size: few; J: TRBJ2-7; DNA: TGTGCCAGCAGCCTAGATAGCGGGACCGAGCAGTACTTC; CDR3: CASSLDSGTEQYF
D: .; length: 15; V: TRBV28; size: many; J: TRBJ2-7; DNA: TGTGCCAGCAGTTTAGGCGGGGCCAAGGACTACGAGCAGTACTTC; CDR3: CASSLGGAKDYEQYF
D: .; length: 12; V: TRBV3-1; size: many; J: TRBJ2-7; DNA: TGTGCCAGCAGCTTTAGCCTCTACGAGCAGTACTTC; CDR3: CASSFSLYEQYF
D: .; length: 16; V: TRBV27; size: few; J: TRBJ2-1; DNA: TGTGCCAGCAGCGGGCGAGTCGCCCGCTCCTACAATGAGCAGTTCTTC; CDR3: CASSGRVARSYNEQFF
D: .; length: 12; V: TRBV10-2; size: many; J: TRBJ2-3; DNA: TGCGCCAGCGGTGAAGGGGCTGATACGCAGTATTTT; CDR3: CASGEGADTQYF
D: .; length: 15; V: TRBV28; size: .; J: TRBJ2-2; DNA: TGTGCCAGCAGTTTATCCGGGACCAAAACCGGGGAGCTGTTTTTT; CDR3: CASSLSGTKTGELFF
D: TRBD1; length: 16; V: TRBV20-1; size: many; J: TRBJ2-7; DNA: TGCAGTGCTAGACCAACGACGACAGGGATTACCTACGAGCAGTACTTC; CDR3: CSARPTTTGITYEQYF
D: .; length: 16; V: TRBV11-2; size: many; J: TRBJ2-2; DNA: TGTGCCAGCAGCGAATCCCCTTGGCCGAACACCGGGGAGCTGTTTTTT; CDR3: CASSESPWPNTGELFF
D: .; length: 15; V: TRBV12-3/TRBV12-4; size: many; J: TRBJ1-2; DNA: TGTGCCAGCAGTTTGGCAGGGGCCAGTCTCTATGGCTACACCTTC; CDR3: CASSLAGASLYGYTF
D: TRBD2; length: 17; V: TRBV12-3/TRBV12-4; size: many; J: TRBJ2-7; DNA: TGTGCCAGCAGTTCCGGGACTAGCGGGTTTTTTAGATACGAGCAGTACTTC; CDR3: CASSSGTSGFFRYEQYF
D: TRBD1; length: 15; V: TRBV12-3/TRBV12-4; size: .; J: TRBJ2-2; DNA: TGTGCCAGCAGATCCGGGACAGGGAGAAACGGGGAGCTGTTTTTT; CDR3: CASRSGTGRNGELFF
D: .; length: 14; V: TRBV6-1; size: .; J: TRBJ2-5; DNA: TGTGCCAGCAGGAGTACTCGGATGGGAGAGACCCAGTACTTC; CDR3: CASRSTRMGETQYF
D: .; length: 13; V: TRBV28; size: .; J: TRBJ2-4; DNA: TGTGCCAGCAGATCTGGGGGGCGGGCCATTCAGTACTTC; CDR3: CASRSGGRAIQYF